This passage covers 6 T cell receptor beta chains from one sample sequenced in a study of blood T cell repertoires in COVID-19. Assay used: immunoSEQ multiplex PCR; TCRdb lists only in-frame clones, some missing. The sample carries about 200,000 clones, approximately 90% recorded once. Material: peripheral blood. The source of these receptors is a man in his forties or fifties with acute or convalescent COVID-19.

This sequence joins TRBV28 and TRBJ2-1; TRBD2 matches at 8 bases. V trimming: 3 bases; J trimming: 7 bases; junction bases outside the gene matches: 5. CDR3 length: 14 residues. Germline V gives CDR1 MDHEN, CDR2 SYDVKM. The CDR3 sequence is CASSFAGGWNEQFF. CDR3 coding DNA: TGTGCCAGCAGTTTTGCGGGAGGATGGAATGAGCAGTTCTTC.

V is TRBV7-8 and J is TRBJ2-5, with unresolved D. This CDR3 spans 16 amino acids. V gave up 5 bases and J gave up 1 base, with 17 bases separating them. Germline CDR1 and CDR2: SGHVS and FQNEAQ. DNA of the CDR3: TGTGCCAGCAGCGCGACGGAGCCCCAGCGCCAAGAGACCCAGTACTTC. Its translation is CASSATEPQRQETQYF.

The chain combines TRBV5-1 with TRBJ1-2; possible D gene TRBD1, 5 bases. This CDR3 region has 14 residues. Germline assignment: CDR1 SGHRS and CDR2 YFSETQ. V shed 2 bases and J shed 4 bases, with 12 bases lying between them. DNA for the CDR3: TGCGCCAGCAGCTTCCTGCAGGGAAGCTATGGCTACACCTTC. Its translation is CASSFLQGSYGYTF.

The sample holds a few counts of this clone. V is TRBV11-2 and J is TRBJ1-2, with 7 bases identical to TRBD1. V shed 4 bases and J 5 bases; nucleotides not matched to a gene: 7. The CDR3 has 14 residues. Germline-derived CDR1 and CDR2 are SGHAT and FQNNGV. The CDR3 DNA is TGTGCCAGCAGCTCAATCGGGACAGCTTATGGCTACACCTTC. Translated, it gives CASSSIGTAYGYTF.

This clone appeared a few times. The rearrangement links TRBV7-3 to TRBJ1-5, with 12 nucleotides matching TRBD1. This CDR3 comprises 18 residues. The germline gives CDR1 SGHTA, CDR2 FQGTGA. V shed 3 bases, J shed 5 bases, and the junction held 11 bases outside the gene matches. The CDR3 nucleotides read TGTGCCAGCAGCTTGGGGACAGGGGGCCTCTTTTCCCATCAGCCCCAGCATTTT. It translates to CASSLGTGGLFSHQPQHF.

V usage is TRBV5-1 and J usage is TRBJ2-5; 13 bases match TRBD2. The CDR3 loop spans 16 amino acids. J gave up 4 bases and V 4 bases, and 7 bases lay outside the gene matches. The V gene's germline CDR1 is SGHRS and CDR2 YFSETQ. CDR3 loop: CASSAPGLAGTETQYF. The CDR3 DNA reads TGCGCCAGCAGCGCCCCGGGACTAGCGGGGACAGAGACCCAGTACTTC.